This T cell receptor (beta chain) emerged from a study of cytomegalovirus exposure and HLA in healthy donors. The CDR3 is 19 amino acids. 13 Jbeta primers and 60 Vbeta primers were used for the PCR. TCRdb's copy holds only in-frame clones and misses some; the assay was immunoSEQ multiplex PCR. Of approximately 210,000 clones in the sample, about 83% were seen once. J is TRBJ2-2 and V is TRBV21-1; the listed D gene, TRBD1, was not tested against the DNA. TRBV21-1 is an annotated pseudogene. The sequenced sample was PBMCs. The receptor was derived from a woman in her 50s in good health and CMV-seropositive. The CDR3 loop reads CASSATGRQELSNTGELFF. CDR3 nucleotide sequence: TGTGCCAGCAGCGCCACGGGGAGACAGGAATTGTCAAACACCGGGGAGCTGTTTTTT.